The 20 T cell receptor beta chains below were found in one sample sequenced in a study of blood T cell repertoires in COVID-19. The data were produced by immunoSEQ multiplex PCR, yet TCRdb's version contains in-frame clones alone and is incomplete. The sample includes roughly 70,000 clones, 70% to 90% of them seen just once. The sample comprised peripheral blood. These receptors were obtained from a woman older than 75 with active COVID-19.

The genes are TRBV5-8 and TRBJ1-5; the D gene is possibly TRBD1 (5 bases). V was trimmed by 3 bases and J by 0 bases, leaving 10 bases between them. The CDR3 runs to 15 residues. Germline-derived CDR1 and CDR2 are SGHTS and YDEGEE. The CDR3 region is CASSSGHNSNQPQHF. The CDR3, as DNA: TGTGCCAGCAGCTCCGGACACAATAGCAATCAGCCCCAGCATTTT. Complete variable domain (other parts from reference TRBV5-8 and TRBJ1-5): EAGVTQSPTHLIKTRGQQATLRCSPISGHTSVYWYQQALGLGLQFLLWYDEGEERNRGNFPPRFSGRQFPNYSSELNVNALELEDSALYLCASSSGHNSNQPQHFGDGTRLSIL.

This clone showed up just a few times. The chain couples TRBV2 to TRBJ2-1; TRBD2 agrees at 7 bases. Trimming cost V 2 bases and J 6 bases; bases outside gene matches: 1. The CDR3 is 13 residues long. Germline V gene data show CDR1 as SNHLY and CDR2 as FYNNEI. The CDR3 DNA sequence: TGTGCCAGCAGTGAACCGGGGGGCAATGAGCAGTTCTTC. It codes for CASSEPGGNEQFF. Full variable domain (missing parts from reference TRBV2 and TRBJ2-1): EPEVTQTPSHQVTQMGQEVILRCVPISNHLYFYWYRQILGQKVEFLVSFYNNEISEKSEIFDDQFSVERPDGSNFTLKIRSTKLEDSAMYFCASSEPGGNEQFFGPGTRLTVL.

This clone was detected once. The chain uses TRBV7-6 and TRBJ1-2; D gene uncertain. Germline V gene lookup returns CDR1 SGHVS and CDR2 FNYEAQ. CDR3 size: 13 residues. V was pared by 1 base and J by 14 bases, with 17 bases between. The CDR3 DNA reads TGTGCCAGCAGCTTAGGGAACTCCGGGGATTCGACCTTC. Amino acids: CASSLGNSGDSTF.

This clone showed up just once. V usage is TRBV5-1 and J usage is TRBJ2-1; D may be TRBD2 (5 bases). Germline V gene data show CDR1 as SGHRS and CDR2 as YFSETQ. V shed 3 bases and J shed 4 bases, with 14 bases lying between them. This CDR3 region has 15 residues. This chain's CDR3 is CASSSTPSSYNEQFF. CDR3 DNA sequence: TGCGCCAGCAGCTCCACTCCTAGCTCTTACAATGAGCAGTTCTTC.

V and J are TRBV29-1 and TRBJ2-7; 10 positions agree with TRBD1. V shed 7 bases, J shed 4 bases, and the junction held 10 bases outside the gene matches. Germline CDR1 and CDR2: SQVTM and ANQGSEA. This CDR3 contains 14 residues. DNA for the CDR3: TGCAGCGGACGAGAGGGGGGACAGGGGTACGAGCAGTACTTC. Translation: CSGREGGQGYEQYF.

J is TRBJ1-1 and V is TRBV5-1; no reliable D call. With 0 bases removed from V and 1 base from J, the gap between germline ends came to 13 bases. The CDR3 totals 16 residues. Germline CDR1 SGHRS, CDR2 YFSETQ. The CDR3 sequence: CASSLEIGEANTEAFF. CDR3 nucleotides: TGCGCCAGCAGCTTGGAAATCGGGGAGGCGAACACTGAAGCTTTCTTT.

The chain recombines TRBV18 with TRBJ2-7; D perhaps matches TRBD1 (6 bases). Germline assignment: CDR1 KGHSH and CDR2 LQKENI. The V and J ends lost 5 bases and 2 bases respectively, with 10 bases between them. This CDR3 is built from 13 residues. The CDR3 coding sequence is TGTGCCAGCTCAGCCCAGGGGACCTACGAGCAGTACTTC. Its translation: CASSAQGTYEQYF.

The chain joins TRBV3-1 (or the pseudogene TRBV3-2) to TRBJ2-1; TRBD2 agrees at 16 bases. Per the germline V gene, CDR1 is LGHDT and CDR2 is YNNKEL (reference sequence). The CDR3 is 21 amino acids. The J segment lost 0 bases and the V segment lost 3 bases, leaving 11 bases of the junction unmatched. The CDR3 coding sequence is TGTGCCAGCAGCCACATACGGGGACTAGCGGGGGGGATTAGCTCCTACAATGAGCAGTTCTTC. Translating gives CASSHIRGLAGGISSYNEQFF.

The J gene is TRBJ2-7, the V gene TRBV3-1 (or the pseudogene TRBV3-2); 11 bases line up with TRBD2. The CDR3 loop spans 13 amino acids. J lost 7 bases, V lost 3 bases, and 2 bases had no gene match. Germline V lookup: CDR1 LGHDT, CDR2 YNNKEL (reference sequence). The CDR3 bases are TGTGCCAGCAGCCAGACTAGCGGGATAGAGCAGTACTTC. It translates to CASSQTSGIEQYF.

The CDR3: CASTPSVSVYGYTF. CDR3 sequence (DNA): TGTGCCAGCACCCCATCGGTTTCTGTCTATGGCTACACCTTC. V gene TRBV6-5 combines with J gene TRBJ1-2; D not resolved. CDR1 and CDR2 (germline): MNHEY, SVGAGI. V was clipped by 7 bases and J by 4 bases, with 16 bases between them. This CDR3 region has 14 residues.

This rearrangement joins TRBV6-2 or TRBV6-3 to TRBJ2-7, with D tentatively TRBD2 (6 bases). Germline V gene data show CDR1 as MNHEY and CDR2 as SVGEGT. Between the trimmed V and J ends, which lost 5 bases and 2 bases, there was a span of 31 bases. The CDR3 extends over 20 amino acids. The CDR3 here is CASSNKRGDPGSSKPYEQYF. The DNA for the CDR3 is TGTGCCAGCAGTAACAAACGCGGGGACCCCGGGAGTTCGAAACCCTACGAGCAGTACTTC.

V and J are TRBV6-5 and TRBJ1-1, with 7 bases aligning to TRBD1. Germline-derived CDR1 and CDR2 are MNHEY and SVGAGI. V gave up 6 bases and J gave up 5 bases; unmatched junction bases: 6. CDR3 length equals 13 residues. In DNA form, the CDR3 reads TGTGCCAGCAGGCTATCAGGGGGTACTGAAGCTTTCTTT. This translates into CASRLSGGTEAFF.

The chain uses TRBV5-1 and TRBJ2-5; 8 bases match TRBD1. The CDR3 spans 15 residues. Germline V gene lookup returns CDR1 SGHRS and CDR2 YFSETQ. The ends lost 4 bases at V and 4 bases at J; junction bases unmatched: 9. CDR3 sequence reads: CASSIEQGGIETQYF. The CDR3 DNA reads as TGCGCCAGCAGCATCGAACAGGGGGGTATAGAGACCCAGTACTTC.

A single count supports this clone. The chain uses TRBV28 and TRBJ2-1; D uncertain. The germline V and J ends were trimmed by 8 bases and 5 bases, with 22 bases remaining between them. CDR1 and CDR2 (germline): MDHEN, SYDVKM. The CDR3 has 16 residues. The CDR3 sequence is CASSSPFVKAHNEQFF. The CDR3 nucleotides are TGTGCCAGCTCTTCCCCTTTTGTCAAAGCCCACAATGAGCAGTTCTTC.

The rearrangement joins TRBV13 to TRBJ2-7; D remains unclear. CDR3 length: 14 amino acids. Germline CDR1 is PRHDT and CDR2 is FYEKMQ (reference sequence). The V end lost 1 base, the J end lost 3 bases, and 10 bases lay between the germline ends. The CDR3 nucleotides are TGTGCCAGCAGCTTAGCGAAGTCGAGCTACGAGCAGTACTTC. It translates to CASSLAKSSYEQYF.

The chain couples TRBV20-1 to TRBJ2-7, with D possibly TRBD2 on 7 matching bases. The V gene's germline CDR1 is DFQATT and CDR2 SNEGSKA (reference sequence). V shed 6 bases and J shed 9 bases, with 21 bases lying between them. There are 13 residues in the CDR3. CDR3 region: CSASRGEDRPQYF. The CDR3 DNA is TGCAGTGCCAGTCGGGGGGAGGACAGACCGCAGTACTTC.

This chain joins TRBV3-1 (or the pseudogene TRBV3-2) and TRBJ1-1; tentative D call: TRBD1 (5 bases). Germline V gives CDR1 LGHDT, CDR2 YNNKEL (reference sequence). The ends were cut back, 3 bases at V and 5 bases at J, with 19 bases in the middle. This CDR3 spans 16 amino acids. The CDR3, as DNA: TGTGCCAGCAGCCAGGGAGGGGTTGGAATAGGGACTGAAGCTTTCTTT. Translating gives CASSQGGVGIGTEAFF.

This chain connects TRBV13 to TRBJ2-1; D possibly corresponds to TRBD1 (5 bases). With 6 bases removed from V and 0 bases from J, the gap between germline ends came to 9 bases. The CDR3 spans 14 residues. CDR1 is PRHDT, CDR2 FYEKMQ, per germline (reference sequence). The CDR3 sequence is CASSPRDSYNEQFF. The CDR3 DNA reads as TGTGCCAGCAGTCCCAGGGACTCCTACAATGAGCAGTTCTTC.

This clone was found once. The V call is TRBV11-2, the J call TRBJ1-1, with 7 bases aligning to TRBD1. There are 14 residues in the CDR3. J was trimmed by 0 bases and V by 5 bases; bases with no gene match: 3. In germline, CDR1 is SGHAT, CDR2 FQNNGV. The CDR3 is CASSLGQLNTEAFF. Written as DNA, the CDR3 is TGTGCCAGCAGCCTGGGACAGTTGAACACTGAAGCTTTCTTT. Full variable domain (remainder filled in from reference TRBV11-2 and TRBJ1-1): EAGVAQSPRYKIIEKRQSVAFWCNPISGHATLYWYQQILGQGPKLLIQFQNNGVVDDSQLPKDRFSAERLKGVDSTLKIQPAKLEDSAVYLCASSLGQLNTEAFFGQGTRLTVV.

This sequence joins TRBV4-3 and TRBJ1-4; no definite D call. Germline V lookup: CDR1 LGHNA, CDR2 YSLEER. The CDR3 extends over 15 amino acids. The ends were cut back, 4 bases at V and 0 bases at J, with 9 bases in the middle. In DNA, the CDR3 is TGCGCCAGCAGCCGAGGATCAGCAACTAATGAAAAACTGTTTTTT. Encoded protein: CASSRGSATNEKLFF.